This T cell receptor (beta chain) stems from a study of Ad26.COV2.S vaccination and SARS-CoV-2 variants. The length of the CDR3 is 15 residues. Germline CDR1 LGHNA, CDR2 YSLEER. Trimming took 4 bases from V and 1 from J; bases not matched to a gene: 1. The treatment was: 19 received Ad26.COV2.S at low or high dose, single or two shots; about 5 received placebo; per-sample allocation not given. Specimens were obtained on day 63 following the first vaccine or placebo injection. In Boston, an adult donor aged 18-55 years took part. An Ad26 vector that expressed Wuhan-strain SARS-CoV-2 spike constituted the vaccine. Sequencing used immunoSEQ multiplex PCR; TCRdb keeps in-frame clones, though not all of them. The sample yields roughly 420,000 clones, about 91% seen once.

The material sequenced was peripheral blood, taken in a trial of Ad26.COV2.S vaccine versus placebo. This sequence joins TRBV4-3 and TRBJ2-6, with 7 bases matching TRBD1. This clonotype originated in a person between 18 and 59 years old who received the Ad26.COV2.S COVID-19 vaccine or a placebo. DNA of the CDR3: TGCGCCAGCAGCCGACAGGGTTCTGGGGCCAACGTCCTGACTTTC. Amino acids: CASSRQGSGANVLTF.